A single sample is the source of the 29 T cell receptor beta chains below, sequenced in a study of T cell repertoires in cytomegalovirus infection. A single record per CDR3 protein comes from TCRdb applying MiXCR to the reads. In the table there are hundreds of thousands of distinct CDR3 sequences, around 9.1% of which are singletons. Sequenced material: PBMCs. All receptors derive from a human donor in good health (CMV status not recorded). Some clones in this sample may be carry-over from other donors' samples.

This clonotype was counted ten times or more. The chain links TRBV7-6 to TRBJ2-1, with TRBD2 identical over 8 bases. The CDR3 consists of 14 residues. Losses at the gene ends were 6 bases for V and 9 bases for J; bases not matched to a gene: 10. CDR1 and CDR2 from the germline V gene are SGHVS and FNYEAQ. CDR3 bases: TGTGCCAGCAGTTCGGGGGGGGGGGCCGCTGAGCAGTTCTTC. Its protein product is CASSSGGGAAEQFF.

The chain couples TRBV14 to TRBJ2-2, with D tentatively TRBD1 (6 bases). The CDR3 loop spans 15 amino acids. Trimming removed 4 bases at V and 6 bases at J, with 15 bases between. CDR1 SGHDN and CDR2 FVKESK come from the germline V gene. For the CDR3, the DNA is TGTGCCAGCAGCCCTAATGCAGGGACACCCGGGGAGCTGTTTTTT. It specifies CASSPNAGTPGELFF.

This clonotype has ten or more counts. V is TRBV20-1 and J is TRBJ1-2; 7 positions match TRBD1. The trim removed 7 bases at V and 4 bases at J, leaving 9 bases unmatched. Germline V gene lookup returns CDR1 DFQATT and CDR2 SNEGSKA (reference sequence). The CDR3 is 13 amino acids. CDR3 sequence (DNA): TGCAGTGGAGTCCCGGGACAGACCTATGGCTACACCTTC. Its translation is CSGVPGQTYGYTF.

The V call is TRBV28, the J call TRBJ2-1, with 15 bases matching TRBD2. V dropped 5 bases and J dropped 8; count of bases not matched to a gene: 7. Germline CDR1 and CDR2: MDHEN and SYDVKM. This CDR3 region has 16 residues. The CDR3: CASSKPRTSGGDEQFF. The CDR3 coding sequence is TGTGCCAGCAGTAAGCCCCGGACTAGCGGGGGGGATGAGCAGTTCTTC.

The table lists this clonotype with a few counts. The rearrangement joins TRBV19 to TRBJ2-1, with 9 bases identical to TRBD1. Trimming cost V 5 bases and J 7 bases; bases outside gene matches: 9. CDR1 LNHDA and CDR2 SQIVND come from the germline V gene (reference sequence). This CDR3 is built from 15 residues. In nucleotides, the CDR3 is TGTGCCAGTAGTTCCGGGACAGGGCAGGGGAATGAGCAGTTCTTC. This encodes CASSSGTGQGNEQFF.

At least ten counts were recorded for this clonotype. J is TRBJ2-1 and V is TRBV28, with no clear D. Trimming shortened V by 2 bases and J by 12 bases, and 11 bases separated the two germline ends. The germline V gene encodes CDR1 MDHEN and CDR2 SYDVKM. The CDR3 sequence is 12 residues long. The DNA for the CDR3 is TGTGCCAGCAGTTTAGGTGGACGTCGGCAGTTCTTC. As protein: CASSLGGRRQFF.

In this sample, this clonotype turned up many times. CDR3 residues: CASSLGAGGVYEQYV. The CDR3 DNA reads TGTGCCAGCAGCTTAGGGGCCGGGGGCGTGTACGAGCAGTACGTC. V and J are TRBV7-2 and TRBJ2-7; tentatively, D is TRBD1 or TRBD2 (6 bases each). Trimming took off 1 base at V and 4 bases at J, with 14 bases between the two ends. Germline assignment: CDR1 SGHTA and CDR2 FQGNSA. The CDR3 has 15 residues.

About this clonotype itself: With a much larger clone just one base away, this may be a read error. V and J are TRBV28 and TRBJ2-7, with 7 bases that match TRBD1. Per the germline V gene, CDR1 is MDHEN and CDR2 is SYDVKM. This CDR3 has 13 residues. The CDR3 DNA sequence: TGTGCCAGCGGTTTCACGACAGGGAAGGAGCAGTACGTC. This translates into CASGFTTGKEQYV.

This clonotype was detected many times. The rearrangement joins TRBV27 to TRBJ2-3, with no clear D. The CDR3 is 12 residues long. V lost 6 bases, J lost 6 bases, and 10 bases lay in between. Per the germline V gene, CDR1 is MNHEY and CDR2 is SMNVEV (reference sequence). The CDR3 region has the DNA TGTGCCAGCAGCCTCTTAGGGGATACGCAGTATTTT. Translated, it gives CASSLLGDTQYF.

In its sample, this clonotype was seen many times. This chain joins TRBV7-2 and TRBJ2-7; 12 bases match TRBD2. V lost 5 bases, J lost 2 bases, and 7 bases stayed unmatched. Germline CDR1 is SGHTA and CDR2 is FQGNSA. This CDR3 contains 16 residues. As DNA, the CDR3 is TGTGCCAGCAGCCTGACCAGACTAGCGGGGGCCTACGAGCAGTACTTC. This gives the protein CASSLTRLAGAYEQYF.

This clonotype was observed at least ten times. V gene TRBV3-1 combines with J gene TRBJ2-1; D may be TRBD2 (5 bases). Trimming took off 3 bases at V and 3 bases at J, with 9 bases between the two ends. The CDR3 covers 14 residues. Per germline, CDR1 LGHDT and CDR2 YNNKEL (reference sequence). DNA for the CDR3: TGTGCCAGCAGCCACCAGGACTTCTACAATGAGCAGTTCTTC. Protein: CASSHQDFYNEQFF.

In this sample, this clonotype turned up many times. CDR3 region: CASSYSTVDRANTGELFF. In DNA, the CDR3 is TGTGCCAGCAGTTACTCGACAGTTGACAGGGCGAACACCGGGGAGCTGTTTTTT. The gene calls are TRBV6-2 or TRBV6-3 and TRBJ2-2; TRBD1 matches at 7 bases. Germline trimming cut 0 bases from V and 0 bases from J; bases unmatched to any gene: 7. In germline, CDR1 is MNHEY, CDR2 SVGEGT. The CDR3 consists of 18 residues.

This clonotype showed up many times. In DNA form, the CDR3 reads TGTGCCAGCAGCGAGTGGGACAGGGGTTACCCTGGGGCCAACGTCCTGACTTTC. The encoded protein is CASSEWDRGYPGANVLTF. The J gene is TRBJ2-6, the V gene TRBV7-3, with TRBD1 identical over 10 bases. Germline assignment: CDR1 SGHTA and CDR2 FQGTGA. V dropped 5 bases and J dropped 2; count of bases not matched to a gene: 9. The CDR3 is 18 residues long.

At least ten counts were recorded for this clonotype. V usage is TRBV20-1 and J usage is TRBJ2-3; 8 bases map to TRBD2. V gave up 0 bases and J gave up 1 base; unmatched junction bases: 3. Germline V gene lookup returns CDR1 DFQATT and CDR2 SNEGSKA (reference sequence). This CDR3 spans 15 amino acids. CDR3 coding DNA: TGCAGTGCTAGAGATCGAGCGGGGGGCACAGATACGCAGTATTTT. Encoded protein: CSARDRAGGTDTQYF.

In its sample, this clonotype was seen many times. This chain uses TRBV25-1 with TRBJ1-1; a possible D gene is TRBD1 (5 bases). CDR3 length: 11 amino acids. Germline V gene lookup returns CDR1 MGHDK and CDR2 SYGVNS. The V gene lost 9 bases and the J gene lost 4 bases, with 9 bases spanning the gap. The CDR3 sequence: CASSGLTEAFF. The CDR3 DNA is TGTGCCAGTTCAGGGCTCACTGAAGCTTTCTTT.

This clonotype has ten or more counts. V and J are TRBV9 and TRBJ1-2, with TRBD1 identical over 9 bases. Germline trimming cut 2 bases from V and 7 bases from J; bases unmatched to any gene: 6. Germline lookup yields CDR1 SGDLS and CDR2 YYNGEE. The CDR3 has 14 amino acids. CDR3 amino acids: CASSVGQGVGGYTF. CDR3 nucleotide sequence: TGTGCCAGCAGCGTGGGACAGGGAGTCGGTGGCTACACCTTC.

This clonotype came up many times. The CDR3 DNA reads as TGTGCCAGCCGGGGACAGGCAAATCAGCCCCAGCATTTT. It yields the protein CASRGQANQPQHF. The rearrangement joins TRBV6-2 or TRBV6-3 to TRBJ1-5, with 8 positions matching TRBD1. With V trimmed by 8 bases and J by 4 bases, 4 bases remained unmatched. This CDR3 has 13 residues. Germline-derived CDR1 and CDR2 are MNHEY and SVGEGT.

This clonotype was counted at least ten times. The chain joins TRBV5-6 to TRBJ1-1, with D perhaps TRBD1 (6 bases). The CDR3 has 14 amino acids. Germline V gene lookup returns CDR1 SGHDT and CDR2 YYEEEE. The V end was cut by 3 bases, the J end by 6 bases, with 15 bases between. This CDR3 reads CASSWGHANSEAFF. The DNA of the CDR3 is TGTGCCAGCAGCTGGGGACATGCGAATTCTGAAGCTTTCTTT.

This clonotype was seen a few times. J is TRBJ1-5 and V is TRBV20-1; D is possibly TRBD1 (5 bases). Germline V gene sequence: CDR1 DFQATT, CDR2 SNEGSKA (reference sequence). Between the trimmed V and J ends, which lost 3 bases and 0 bases, there was a span of 9 bases. The CDR3 totals 14 residues. CDR3 sequence: CSASPDSSNQPQHF. In DNA, the CDR3 is TGCAGTGCTAGTCCTGACAGTAGCAATCAGCCCCAGCATTTT.

This clonotype was picked up many times. This chain connects TRBV7-9 to TRBJ2-1; TRBD1 matches at 7 bases. The V segment lost 1 base and the J segment 5 bases; nucleotides outside the gene matches: 5. The CDR3 extends over 15 amino acids. Germline CDR1 is SEHNR and CDR2 is FQNEAQ (reference sequence). CDR3 in DNA: TGTGCCAGCAGCTTAGTAGGCACAGGGGACAATGAGCAGTTCTTC. The encoded protein is CASSLVGTGDNEQFF.

This clonotype occurred many times. V usage is TRBV6-2 or TRBV6-3 and J usage is TRBJ2-4; 8 bases align to TRBD1. CDR3 length: 16 amino acids. The trim removed 4 bases at V and 1 base at J, leaving 6 bases unmatched. The V gene's germline CDR1 is MNHEY and CDR2 SVGEGT. CDR3 amino acids: CASSWIDRGAKNIQYF. The CDR3 DNA reads TGTGCCAGCAGTTGGATTGACAGGGGTGCCAAAAACATTCAGTACTTC.

At least ten counts were recorded for this clonotype. This sequence joins TRBV20-1 and TRBJ1-4; D gene unclear. Germline CDR1 DFQATT, CDR2 SNEGSKA (reference sequence). The ends were cut back, 0 bases at V and 6 bases at J, with 11 bases in the middle. This CDR3 is 14 amino acids long. CDR3 bases: TGCAGTGCTAGAGATCCCCGGCTTCATGAAAAACTGTTTTTT. Protein: CSARDPRLHEKLFF.

This chain joins TRBV20-1 and TRBJ1-1; D uncertain. The germline V gene has CDR1 DFQATT and CDR2 SNEGSKA (reference sequence). The germline V and J ends were trimmed by 1 base and 1 base, with 10 bases remaining between them. There are 14 residues in the CDR3. CDR3 DNA: TGCAGTGCTAGAGGGAAGGGCTCGAACACTGAAGCTTTCTTT. This translates into CSARGKGSNTEAFF.

This clonotype was counted ten times or more. This rearrangement joins TRBV7-8 to TRBJ2-7; 12 positions agree with TRBD1. The CDR3 has 16 amino acids. The trim removed 3 bases at V and 3 bases at J, leaving 6 bases unmatched. Looked up from germline, CDR1 is SGHVS and CDR2 is FQNEAQ. The CDR3 loop is CASSFEGQGAIYEQYF. The CDR3 region has the DNA TGTGCCAGCAGCTTCGAGGGACAGGGGGCCATCTACGAGCAGTACTTC.

This clonotype was counted ten times or more. This rearrangement joins TRBV7-2 to TRBJ2-2; D is undetermined. The V and J ends lost 5 bases and 5 bases respectively, with 21 bases between them. This CDR3 contains 17 residues. Per germline, CDR1 SGHTA and CDR2 FQGNSA. CDR3 sequence reads: CASSPKWLQLGTGELFF. CDR3 coding DNA: TGTGCCAGCAGCCCGAAATGGTTACAGCTAGGGACCGGGGAGCTGTTTTTT.

This clonotype was seen only a few times. This rearrangement joins TRBV27 to TRBJ2-7; 7 bases agree with TRBD2. V shed 2 bases and J 6 bases; nucleotides not matched to a gene: 4. The CDR3 spans 13 residues. From germline, CDR1 is MNHEY and CDR2 SMNVEV (reference sequence). CDR3 sequence (DNA): TGTGCCAGCAGTTTACTGGGGGGGAGCGAGCAGTACGTC. Translating gives CASSLLGGSEQYV.

This clonotype was recorded at least ten times. The chain links TRBV25-1 to TRBJ2-2; possibly TRBD2 for D (6 bases). Germline CDR1 reads MGHDK; CDR2 reads SYGVNS. The V end was cut by 2 bases, the J end by 4 bases, with 11 bases between. CDR3 size: 15 residues. In nucleotides, the CDR3 is TGTGCCAGCAGTGAAACGACTAGGATCACCGGGGAGCTGTTTTTT. It encodes CASSETTRITGELFF.

This clonotype showed up many times. This chain uses TRBV6-2 or TRBV6-3 with TRBJ2-1; 7 positions match TRBD2. Unmatched junction bases numbered 8, after V lost 5 bases and J lost 4 bases. CDR1 is MNHEY and CDR2 is SVGEGT in the germline V gene. The CDR3 runs to 15 residues. CDR3 region: CASSNLAELYNEQFF. The CDR3 bases are TGTGCCAGCAGTAACCTAGCGGAGCTATACAATGAGCAGTTCTTC.

This clonotype has ten or more counts. The chain couples TRBV20-1 to TRBJ2-5; 9 nucleotides match TRBD2. The germline CDR1 and CDR2 sequences are DFQATT and SNEGSKA (reference sequence). J lost 9 bases, V lost 3 bases, and 14 bases had no gene match. The CDR3 consists of 15 residues. DNA for the CDR3: TGCAGTGCTAGTACAGCGGGGGGTTCGGTGGGGTCCCAGTACTTC. Translated, it gives CSASTAGGSVGSQYF.